The 17 T cell receptor beta chains given below trace back to one sample, sequenced in a study of blood T cell repertoires in COVID-19 (dated by TCRdb to 2019 to 2021). Library prep was done by the immunoSEQ multiplex PCR assay. TCRdb retrieved this table from immuneACCESS and kept in-frame rearrangements only. Not all clones are present; in checked studies, unresolved V genes account for under half, and no reason is known for the remainder. The sample table holds about 120,000 clones, of which 83% were seen once. The ten biggest clones cover 2% to 2.5% of the sample. Sequences were obtained from peripheral blood. These receptor sequences come from a man aged 25-45 years with acute or convalescent COVID-19.

The V call is TRBV12-3 or TRBV12-4, the J call TRBJ1-1; D gene uncertain. CDR3 length equals 13 residues. The V end lost 5 bases, the J end lost 2 bases, and 9 bases lay between the germline ends. For the CDR3, the DNA is TGTGCCAGCAGTCCCGGTATTAACACTGAAGCTTTCTTT. Translation: CASSPGINTEAFF.

CDR3 sequence reads: CASSPTGGSYNEQFF. CDR3 DNA sequence: TGTGCCAGCAGCCCGACGGGGGGTTCTTACAATGAGCAGTTCTTC. This chain joins TRBV7-2 and TRBJ2-1; 7 bases line up with TRBD2. V shed 5 bases and J 4 bases; nucleotides not matched to a gene: 8. Germline CDR1 reads SGHTA; CDR2 reads FQGNSA. There are 15 residues in the CDR3.

V usage is TRBV6-5 and J usage is TRBJ2-3; 7 nucleotides align to TRBD1. Germline V gene lookup returns CDR1 MNHEY and CDR2 SVGAGI. The CDR3 is made up of 16 amino acids. V shed 2 bases and J 2 bases; nucleotides not matched to a gene: 7. The CDR3 nucleotides read TGTGCCAGCAGTTACCTATTGGGACAGCCCACAGATACGCAGTATTTT. Residues: CASSYLLGQPTDTQYF.

The genes are TRBV7-2 and TRBJ2-7, with unresolved D. Deletions cut 0 bases from V and 2 bases from J, with 5 bases between. Germline V gives CDR1 SGHTA, CDR2 FQGNSA. The CDR3 contains 13 residues. The chain's CDR3 is CASSLAPTYEQYF. The CDR3 DNA is TGTGCCAGCAGCTTAGCTCCAACCTACGAGCAGTACTTC.

This clone occurred a few times. The V gene is TRBV2, the J gene TRBJ2-5, with a possible D match to TRBD1 (6 bases). This CDR3 comprises 15 residues. Germline V lookup: CDR1 SNHLY, CDR2 FYNNEI. Deletions cut 8 bases from V and 5 bases from J, with 21 bases between. The CDR3 DNA follows: TGTGCCAGCTCCCGGATCACAGGGTCCGGGGAGACCCAGTACTTC. Amino acids: CASSRITGSGETQYF.

V gene TRBV4-1 combines with J gene TRBJ2-1; D is unresolved. The CDR3 extends over 12 amino acids. Germline V gene data show CDR1 as MGHRA and CDR2 as YSYEKL. Trimming took 4 bases from V and 7 from J, leaving 8 bases between them. CDR3 nucleotides: TGCGCCAGCAGCCCTGGGCGAAATGAGCAGTTCTTC. Translated: CASSPGRNEQFF.

The V gene is TRBV5-6, the J gene TRBJ2-1; the D is unclear. Germline CDR1 reads SGHDT; CDR2 reads YYEEEE. V lost 0 bases and J lost 0, with 10 bases in between. The CDR3 runs to 16 residues. The CDR3 sequence is CASSLAGSNSYNEQFF. CDR3 sequence (DNA): TGTGCCAGCAGCTTGGCCGGTTCGAACTCCTACAATGAGCAGTTCTTC.

The CDR3 sequence is CASSLQGTDTQYF. The CDR3 DNA follows: TGTGCCAGCAGCTTACAGGGTACAGATACGCAGTATTTT. The V gene is TRBV7-9, the J gene TRBJ2-3, with D possibly being TRBD1 (5 bases). The CDR3 totals 13 residues. V was trimmed by 2 bases and J by 3 bases, leaving 6 bases between them. The germline V gene has CDR1 SEHNR and CDR2 FQNEAQ (reference sequence).

V is TRBV2 and J is TRBJ1-6; 9 positions agree with TRBD1. Per the germline V gene, CDR1 is SNHLY and CDR2 is FYNNEI. The CDR3 is made up of 14 amino acids. Unmatched junction bases numbered 5, after V lost 4 bases and J lost 10 bases. CDR3 region: CASSGDRVGSPLHF. The CDR3 nucleotides read TGTGCCAGCAGTGGGGACAGGGTCGGGTCACCCCTCCACTTT.

This chain connects TRBV3-1 (or the pseudogene TRBV3-2) to TRBJ1-2; no reliable D call. Trimming shortened V by 4 bases and J by 8 bases, and 14 bases separated the two germline ends. Germline V gives CDR1 LGHDT, CDR2 YNNKEL (reference sequence). The CDR3 runs to 13 residues. CDR3 bases: TGTGCCAGCAGCCGGAGTAGGAGGGAGGGCTACACCTTC. Its protein is CASSRSRREGYTF.

DNA of the CDR3: TGTGCCAGCAGCTTCGCGGACAGTTACAATCAGCCCCAGCATTTT. It is translated as CASSFADSYNQPQHF. This chain joins TRBV5-5 and TRBJ1-5, with a possible D match to TRBD1 (6 bases). The V gene lost 2 bases and the J gene lost 3 bases, with 12 bases spanning the gap. Germline CDR1 is SGHKS and CDR2 is YYEKEE (reference sequence). The CDR3 spans 15 residues.

This clone was observed a single time. The gene calls are TRBV27 and TRBJ1-4; 8 nucleotides agree with TRBD1. In germline, CDR1 is MNHEY, CDR2 SMNVEV (reference sequence). V was clipped by 2 bases and J by 10 bases; unmatched bases: 6. The CDR3 totals 14 residues. The CDR3 DNA sequence: TGTGCCAGCAGTTTAAGGCAGGGGGCTGGAAAACTGTTTTTT. It specifies CASSLRQGAGKLFF.

This sequence joins TRBV18 and TRBJ2-7, with D possibly TRBD1 on 6 matching bases. V lost 4 bases, J lost 3 bases, and 16 bases lay in between. The CDR3 totals 15 residues. CDR1 KGHSH and CDR2 LQKENI come from the germline V gene. The chain's CDR3 is CASSRTDRGIYEQYF. CDR3 DNA sequence: TGTGCCAGCTCACGGACGGACAGAGGTATCTACGAGCAGTACTTC.

The chain joins TRBV21-1 to TRBJ2-7; TRBD1, as called in the table, went unchecked against the DNA. TRBV21-1 is a pseudogene locus. There are 15 residues in the CDR3. CDR3 DNA: TGTGCCAGCAGCAAAGGTGGTGGGGGACAATACGAGCAGTACTTC. Amino acid sequence: CASSKGGGGQYEQYF.

This chain uses TRBV6-6 with TRBJ2-3; 12 bases align to TRBD2. Germline lookup yields CDR1 MNHNY and CDR2 SVGAGI (reference sequence). The V and J ends lost 6 bases and 6 bases, in that order; junction bases with no gene match: 22. The CDR3 covers 20 residues. CDR3 in DNA: TGTGCCAGCAGCGTCGAGGCTAGCGGGAGGGTTAGGGATTTGGATGATACGCAGTATTTT. It specifies CASSVEASGRVRDLDDTQYF.

This clone was counted a single time. V usage is TRBV2 and J usage is TRBJ2-5; TRBD2 might be the D (5 bases). Trimming stripped 5 bases from V and 5 bases from J, with 9 bases between. Germline assignment: CDR1 SNHLY and CDR2 FYNNEI. The CDR3 consists of 12 residues. The chain's CDR3 is CASSRTGETQYF. CDR3 nucleotide sequence: TGTGCCAGCAGTAGAACGGGGGAGACCCAGTACTTC.

V usage is TRBV5-6 and J usage is TRBJ2-3, with 10 bases aligning to TRBD2. The junction had 2 bases not matched to a gene; V was cut back by 7 bases and J by 3 bases. The CDR3 has 13 residues. Germline lookup yields CDR1 SGHDT and CDR2 YYEEEE. The CDR3 protein is CASEGLATDTQYF. In DNA form, the CDR3 reads TGTGCCAGCGAGGGACTAGCGACAGATACGCAGTATTTT.